This entry is about one T cell receptor beta chain. What it binds is unknown. From germline, CDR1 is WNHNN and CDR2 SYGVQD (reference sequence). The CDR3 covers 15 residues. V lost 4 bases and J 3 bases, leaving 13 bases between the germline ends. This specimen belongs to a study of STAT5B mutations in CD4+ large granular lymphocyte leukemia. Study in general: Among healthy donors, a particular HLA allele went with more CDR3 'QG' motifs. Study-wide results and caveats: 8/27 top patient clones versus 2/35 control clones were TRBV06-family. Approximately 25% of private leukemic clonotypes occurred rarely in other patients' non-leukemic repertoires.

The assay was run at survey level. Assay: immunoSEQ multiplex PCR; the TCRdb copy retains only in-frame clones and omits some. The repertoire consists of 21,000 or so clones, with 79% occurring once and the leading ten covering 0.4% to 0.45%. The chain uses TRBV10-1 and TRBJ2-1; unclear D gene. The sample taken for sequencing was CD4+ T cells from blood buffy coats. The TCR sequence derives from a human donor in good health. The CDR3 sequence: CASSAKGSLYNEQFF. CDR3 DNA: TGCGCCAGCAGTGCAAAGGGTTCCCTCTACAATGAGCAGTTCTTC.